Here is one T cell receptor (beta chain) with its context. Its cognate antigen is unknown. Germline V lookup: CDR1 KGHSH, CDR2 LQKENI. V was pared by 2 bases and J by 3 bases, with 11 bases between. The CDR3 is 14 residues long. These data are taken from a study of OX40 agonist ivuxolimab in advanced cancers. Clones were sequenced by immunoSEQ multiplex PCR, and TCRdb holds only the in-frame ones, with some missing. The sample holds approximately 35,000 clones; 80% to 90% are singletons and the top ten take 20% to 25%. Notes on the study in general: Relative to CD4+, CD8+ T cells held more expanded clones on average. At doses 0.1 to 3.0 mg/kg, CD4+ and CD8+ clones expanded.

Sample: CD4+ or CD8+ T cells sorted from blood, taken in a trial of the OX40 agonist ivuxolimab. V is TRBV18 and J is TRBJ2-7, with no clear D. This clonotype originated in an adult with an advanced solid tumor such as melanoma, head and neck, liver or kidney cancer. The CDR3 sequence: CASSPSVALYEQYF. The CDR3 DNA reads TGTGCCAGCTCACCATCGGTCGCTCTCTACGAGCAGTACTTC.